A selection of T cell receptor beta chains follows, all from one sample in a study of OX40 agonist ivuxolimab in advanced cancers. Sequencing was performed with immunoSEQ multiplex PCR; in TCRdb, only in-frame clones are kept and a portion is missing. The data contain over 60,000 clones, roughly nine tenths of them singletons. Sequencing was performed on CD4+ or CD8+ T cells sorted from blood, taken in a trial of the OX40 agonist ivuxolimab. These TCRs come from an adult with an advanced solid tumor such as melanoma, head and neck, liver or kidney cancer. CDR3s include the opening cysteine and the closing phenylalanine or tryptophan. D genes are given only for firm matches. The size entry is marked missing in some rows and otherwise reads once, few, many or a size class.

d_gene	v_gene	j_gene	abundance	CDR3aa	CDR3nt
-	TRBV6-5	TRBJ1-6	few	CASTRSVRSSPLHF	TGTGCCAGCACTCGTTCCGTTCGGAGTTCACCCCTCCACTTT
-	TRBV30	TRBJ1-5	-	CAWSGGNHQPQHF	TGTGCCTGGAGTGGCGGAAACCATCAGCCCCAGCATTTT
-	TRBV18	TRBJ2-7	-	CASSPVGGSYEQYF	TGTGCCAGCTCACCGGTCGGGGGATCCTACGAGCAGTACTTC
-	TRBV30	TRBJ1-2	-	CAWSPGPEGYGYTF	TGTGCCTGGAGTCCGGGACCCGAAGGCTATGGCTACACCTTC
TRBD2	TRBV5-1	TRBJ2-7	-	CASSLAMTSGPAYEQYF	TGCGCCAGCAGCCTTGCCATGACTAGCGGGCCGGCCTACGAGCAGTACTTC
-	TRBV6-6	TRBJ1-2	-	CASSRGGGIEGYTF	TGTGCCAGCAGTCGAGGTGGGGGGATTGAAGGCTACACCTTC
TRBD2	TRBV30	TRBJ2-1	-	CAWSQTSRYNEQFF	TGTGCCTGGAGTCAGACTAGCCGATACAATGAGCAGTTCTTC
-	TRBV27	TRBJ1-4	once	CASSFRATTNEKLFF	TGTGCCAGCAGTTTTAGGGCTACAACTAATGAAAAACTGTTTTTT
TRBD1	TRBV5-5	TRBJ2-3	-	CASSKDRVADTQYF	TGTGCCAGCAGCAAGGACAGGGTGGCAGATACGCAGTATTTT
TRBD1	TRBV2	TRBJ2-5	few	CASSDRQGGLTQYF	TGTGCCAGCAGCGATCGACAGGGGGGGTTGACCCAGTACTTC
-	TRBV5-1	TRBJ1-1	-	CASSFEGTGAEAFF	TGCGCCAGCAGCTTTGAGGGGACCGGCGCTGAAGCTTTCTTT
-	TRBV10-3	TRBJ2-7	-	CAISLGGEVGEQYF	TGTGCCATCAGTTTGGGGGGAGAGGTAGGCGAGCAGTACTTC
TRBD1	TRBV28	TRBJ1-2	-	CASRRQGLSYGYTF	TGTGCCAGCAGGAGACAGGGCCTTAGCTATGGCTACACCTTC
-	TRBV7-9	TRBJ1-2	-	CASSLSIGRSGFGDGYTF	TGTGCCAGCAGCTTAAGTATTGGCCGGTCGGGATTTGGTGATGGCTACACCTTC
-	TRBV29-1	TRBJ2-7	-	CSVGTDSYEQYF	TGCAGCGTTGGGACAGACTCCTACGAGCAGTACTTC